Presented here are 8 T cell receptor beta chains from one specimen sequenced in a study of lymphopenia after photon versus proton radiotherapy. Libraries were prepared by immunoSEQ multiplex PCR; TCRdb keeps only in-frame clonotypes and omits some of them. The profile shows about 20,000 clones, approximately 84% of them singletons. The material was peripheral blood, obtained from a patient treated with photon-based radiotherapy. The source is a woman aged 50 to 65 with pancreatic cancer.

This sequence joins TRBV9 and TRBJ2-2; D may be TRBD2 (6 bases). The length of the CDR3 is 15 residues. CDR1 SGDLS and CDR2 YYNGEE come from the germline V gene. V was trimmed by 0 bases and J by 5 bases, leaving 11 bases between them. Written as DNA, the CDR3 is TGTGCCAGCAGCGTAGAGGCGGGGCCGACCGGGGAGCTGTTTTTT. As protein: CASSVEAGPTGELFF.

Only one count was recorded for this clone. The chain uses TRBV11-2 and TRBJ2-2; no firm D call. V was pared by 3 bases and J by 5 bases, with 7 bases between. Germline V lookup: CDR1 SGHAT, CDR2 FQNNGV. This CDR3 comprises 13 residues. CDR3 nucleotides: TGTGCCAGCAGCTTTCGGAAAACCGGGGAGCTGTTTTTT. It yields the protein CASSFRKTGELFF.

In its sample, this clone was seen a few times. The CDR3 loop reads CASSAGTELSNQPQHF. In DNA form, the CDR3 reads TGTGCCAGCAGCGCCGGGACAGAACTTAGCAATCAGCCCCAGCATTTT. The V call is TRBV7-6, the J call TRBJ1-5; 7 bases agree with TRBD1. Germline V CDR1 and CDR2: SGHVS, FNYEAQ. V was clipped by 5 bases and J by 0 bases; unmatched bases: 7. The CDR3 is 16 amino acids.

The chain uses TRBV28 and TRBJ1-1; D is unresolved. V was clipped by 7 bases and J by 2 bases, with 23 bases between them. The germline gives CDR1 MDHEN, CDR2 SYDVKM. The CDR3 is 17 amino acids. CDR3 DNA: TGTGCCAGCAACTCGCTAGGGTTGGCTTCTAAAAACACTGAAGCTTTCTTT. Translated, it gives CASNSLGLASKNTEAFF. The full variable domain, in which reference TRBV28 and TRBJ1-1 provide the parts outside the CDR3, is DVKVTQSSRYLVKRTGEKVFLECVQDMDHENMFWYRQDPGLGLRLIYFSYDVKMKEKGDIPEGYSVSREKKERFSLILESASTNQTSMYLCASNSLGLASKNTEAFFGQGTRLTVV.

The chain couples TRBV4-1 to TRBJ2-5; possible D gene TRBD1, 5 bases. The V and J ends lost 0 bases and 7 bases respectively, with 21 bases between them. The CDR3 spans 17 residues. CDR1 and CDR2 (germline): MGHRA, YSYEKL. For the CDR3, the DNA is TGCGCCAGCAGCCAAGAAACGGGTCCTTCCCTCCAGGGGACCCAGTACTTC. This gives the protein CASSQETGPSLQGTQYF.

The chain employs TRBV19 and TRBJ2-1; 7 bases are a match to TRBD1. The V and J ends lost 4 bases and 6 bases, in that order; junction bases with no gene match: 6. The CDR3 runs to 14 residues. Germline-derived CDR1 and CDR2 are LNHDA and SQIVND (reference sequence). CDR3 sequence reads: CASSKRQGGNEQFF. In nucleotides, the CDR3 is TGTGCCAGTAGTAAGAGACAGGGTGGCAATGAGCAGTTCTTC.

V and J are TRBV7-2 and TRBJ2-4; the match to TRBD1 covers 10 bases. The V segment lost 0 bases and the J segment 8 bases; nucleotides outside the gene matches: 1. Germline lookup yields CDR1 SGHTA and CDR2 FQGNSA. The CDR3 is 14 amino acids. The CDR3 nucleotides are TGTGCCAGCAGCTTAGCGACAGGGGGCCACATTCAGTACTTC. It specifies CASSLATGGHIQYF.

The V and J genes are TRBV30 and TRBJ2-2, with D possibly TRBD1 on 6 matching bases. Germline-derived CDR1 and CDR2 are GTSNPN and SVGIG (reference sequence). The CDR3 loop spans 12 amino acids. V was clipped by 4 bases and J by 3 bases, with 6 bases between them. The CDR3 nucleotides are TGTGCCTGGAAGGGGGACACCGGGGAGCTGTTTTTT. It translates to CAWKGDTGELFF.